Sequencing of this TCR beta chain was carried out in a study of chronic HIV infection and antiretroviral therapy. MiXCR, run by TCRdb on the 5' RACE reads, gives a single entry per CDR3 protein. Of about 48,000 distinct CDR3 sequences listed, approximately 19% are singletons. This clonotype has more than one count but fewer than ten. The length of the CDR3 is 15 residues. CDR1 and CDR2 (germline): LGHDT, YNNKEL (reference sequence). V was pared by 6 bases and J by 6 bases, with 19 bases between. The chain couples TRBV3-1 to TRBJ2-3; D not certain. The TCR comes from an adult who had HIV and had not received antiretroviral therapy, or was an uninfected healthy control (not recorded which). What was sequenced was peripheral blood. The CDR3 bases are TGTGCCAGCAGAAGATCGGGCATGACCTGGGATACGCAGTATTTT. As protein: CASRRSGMTWDTQYF.